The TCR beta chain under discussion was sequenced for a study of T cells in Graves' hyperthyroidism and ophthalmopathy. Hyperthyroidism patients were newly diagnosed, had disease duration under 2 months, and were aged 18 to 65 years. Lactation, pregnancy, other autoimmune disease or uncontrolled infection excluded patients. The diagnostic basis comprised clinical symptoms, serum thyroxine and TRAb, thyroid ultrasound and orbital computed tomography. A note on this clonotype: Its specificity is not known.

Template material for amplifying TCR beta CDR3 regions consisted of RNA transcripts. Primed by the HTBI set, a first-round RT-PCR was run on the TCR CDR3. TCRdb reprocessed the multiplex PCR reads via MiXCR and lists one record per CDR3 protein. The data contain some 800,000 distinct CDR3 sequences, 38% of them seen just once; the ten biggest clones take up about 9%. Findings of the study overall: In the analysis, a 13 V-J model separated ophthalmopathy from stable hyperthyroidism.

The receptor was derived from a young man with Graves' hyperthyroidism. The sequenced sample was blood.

In nucleotides, the CDR3 is TGTGCCAGCAGTTTATCGGCAGGGGTCGGGGAGCTGTTTTTT. Residues: CASSLSAGVGELFF. The chain employs TRBV27 and TRBJ2-2, with D possibly being TRBD1 (6 bases). Germline assignment: CDR1 MNHEY and CDR2 SMNVEV (reference sequence). Trimming pared 0 bases from V and 7 bases from J, leaving 9 bases between. CDR3 length: 14 residues.